This TCR beta chain was documented in a study of liver allograft versus peripheral blood T cells. Study context: Recipients' peripheral blood T cell receptor repertoires were compared with those in transplanted livers.

TCRdb re-derived calls from the reads in MiXCR, one entry per CDR3 protein. Of about 1,300 distinct CDR3 sequences detected, about 11% appear once; the ten largest clones hold 6.5% to 8%. The germline V gene has CDR1 LNHDA and CDR2 SQIVND (reference sequence). This CDR3 contains 13 residues. V lost 7 bases, J lost 0 bases, and 9 bases lay in between. Relative to its sample, this clonotype is medium-sized (0.01 to 0.1%). The sequence derives from a human patient who had a liver transplant. Some T cells may be provided by the graft donor. The rearrangement links TRBV19 to TRBJ1-1; unclear D gene. CDR3 nucleotide sequence: TGTGCCAGTATGACCCAGATGAACACTGAAGCTTTCTTT. Amino acids: CASMTQMNTEAFF.